In this sample, the clone carrying this T cell receptor (beta chain) turned up a few times. Genomic DNA templated the TCR beta VDJ and CDR3 profiling. TCRdb itself ran the reads through MiXCR, one entry per CDR3 protein. The sample contains 35,000 to 45,000 distinct CDR3 sequences, approximately 67% of which appear only once. This record belongs to a study of CD8+CD57+ T cells in acquired aplastic anemia. Study background: Healthy donor sequencing depth: 10 million to 10.8 million CD4+, 11 million to 14 million CD8+ reads.

Germline assignment: CDR1 SQVTM and CDR2 ANQGSEA. This CDR3 comprises 12 residues. V lost 5 bases to trimming and J lost 8 bases, with 10 bases between them. The sequence came from a human donor in good health, serving as a control. The rearrangement joins TRBV29-1 to TRBJ1-6; D is undetermined. Sequencing was performed on sorted CD4+, CD8+, or CD8+CD57+ T cells (not recorded which) from PBMCs. CDR3 in DNA: TGCAGCGTTATGGATGGGGATTCACCCCTCCACTTT. Translation: CSVMDGDSPLHF.